The TCR beta chain under discussion was sequenced for a study of tumor-infiltrating lymphocytes in localized non-small cell lung cancer. Whole-study context: Tumor tissue and non-adjacent uninvolved lung came from each patient. Study findings and constraints: Higher tumor T cell infiltration than in uninvolved lung was supported by TCRbeta sequencing. T-cell fraction did not differ between immunotypes IM1 and IM2.

As for this clone: Its specificity is unknown.

Libraries were prepared by immunoSEQ multiplex PCR; TCRdb keeps only in-frame clonotypes and omits some of them. The sample consists of approximately 13,000 clones, 79% of them appearing once. What was sequenced was lung tumor tissue. This receptor was obtained from a human donor with non-small cell lung cancer.

Here the CDR3 reads CASSQRQGDTYEQYF. CDR3 sequence (DNA): TGCGCCAGCAGCCAAAGACAGGGGGACACCTACGAGCAGTACTTC. The chain employs TRBV4-1 and TRBJ2-7; 9 bases are shared with TRBD1. With 2 bases clipped from V and 2 bases from J, the junction kept 4 bases outside the gene matches. Germline values: CDR1 MGHRA, CDR2 YSYEKL. The CDR3 runs 15 residues.